Below, 9 T cell receptor beta chains from the same sample are listed, as sequenced in a study of monozygotic twins with inflammatory bowel disease. Each CDR3 protein gets one entry in TCRdb, which reprocessed the 5' RACE reads and gives no DNA. The sample totals roughly 90,000 distinct CDR3 sequences; its top ten clones hold less than 8%. The sequencing sample was made of blood. Receptor source: a human donor with ulcerative colitis or Crohn's disease, or a healthy co-twin of an affected twin (not recorded which).

V usage is TRBV6-1 and J usage is TRBJ2-6. CDR3 size: 14 residues. From germline, CDR1 is MNHNS and CDR2 SASEGT. The CDR3 spells CASMRSSGANVLTF.

This rearrangement joins TRBV6-1 to TRBJ1-3; TCRdb returns TRBD1, unconfirmable since there is no DNA. Germline V CDR1 and CDR2: MNHNS, SASEGT. The CDR3 is made up of 16 amino acids. The CDR3 sequence: CASRKGTGAPGNTIYF.

The CDR3 protein is CASSVYRGWNNEQFF. V gene TRBV5-6 combines with J gene TRBJ2-1; TCRdb calls TRBD1, which cannot be checked without DNA. This CDR3 region has 15 residues. The V gene's germline CDR1 is SGHDT and CDR2 YYEEEE. Complete variable domain (other parts from reference TRBV5-6 and TRBJ2-1): DAGVTQSPTHLIKTRGQQVTLRCSPKSGHDTVSWYQQALGQGPQFIFQYYEEEERQRGNFPDRFSGHQFPNYSSELNVNALLLGDSALYLCASSVYRGWNNEQFFGPGTRLTVL.

The chain couples TRBV24-1 to TRBJ2-1; TCRdb proposes TRBD2, but this gene call is untestable without DNA. This CDR3 is built from 17 residues. Germline V lookup: CDR1 KGHDR, CDR2 SFDVKD. This CDR3 reads CATSDLAGTSGGHEQFF.

CDR3 region: CASRPLIWMNTEAFF. The chain couples TRBV6-1 to TRBJ1-1. The length of the CDR3 is 15 residues. Germline loops: CDR1 MNHNS, CDR2 SASEGT.

The CDR3 loop reads CSAPLRSGYTEAFF. V gene TRBV20-1 combines with J gene TRBJ1-1; TCRdb returns TRBD1, unconfirmable since there is no DNA. Germline-derived CDR1 and CDR2 are DFQATT and SNEGSKA (reference sequence). The CDR3 is made up of 14 amino acids.

This sequence joins TRBV2 and TRBJ1-2; the TCRdb D gene call, TRBD1, has no DNA to confirm it. The CDR3 extends over 16 amino acids. The V gene's germline CDR1 is SNHLY and CDR2 FYNNEI. CDR3 protein: CASSVVPPDRGYGYTF.

The J gene is TRBJ1-1, the V gene TRBV19; lacking DNA, the TRBD1 call made by TCRdb goes unchecked. The germline V gene encodes CDR1 LNHDA and CDR2 SQIVND (reference sequence). The CDR3 totals 12 residues. This chain's CDR3 is CASTTGFTEAFF. The variable domain in full, with the rest retrieved from reference TRBV19 and TRBJ1-1, is DGGITQSPKYLFRKEGQNVTLSCEQNLNHDAMYWYRQDPGQGLRLIYYSQIVNDFQKGDIAEGYSVSREKKESFPLTVTSAQKNPTAFYLCASTTGFTEAFFGQGTRLTVV.

The rearrangement links TRBV29-1 to TRBJ1-1. Germline assignment: CDR1 SQVTM and CDR2 ANQGSEA. The CDR3 runs 12 residues. CDR3 region: CSVEIGGVEAFF.